Below, one T cell receptor (beta chain) is given with its context. Germline V CDR1 and CDR2: KGHSH, LQKENI. V lost 6 bases and J lost 3; bases outside the gene matches: 9. The CDR3 has 16 amino acids. The entry originates in a study of blood T cell repertoires in COVID-19. The wider study: Samples taken during acute and convalescent COVID-19 were collected in the United States, Italy and Spain. T cells, B-cell-depleted T cells, or PBMCs provided the cDNA or gDNA that served as material.

Authors' analysis steps: Reference gene primer amplification gave nucleated cell count estimates. Assay: immunoSEQ multiplex PCR; the TCRdb copy retains only in-frame clones and omits some. V and J calls and clone size are copied from that table; D and trimming were computed from the DNA. The sample gives 140,000 or so clones, roughly 77% of which show up once; just under 5% is in the top ten. Those enrolled in Seattle joined during active infection and were followed longitudinally afterward. The chain joins TRBV18 to TRBJ2-1; TRBD1 aligns across 9 bases. The TCR comes from a woman in her seventies with COVID-19, enrolled during active disease. Sequencing was carried out using peripheral blood. The CDR3 DNA reads as TGTGCCAGCTCGCAAGCCGGGACAGGGAGCTACAATGAGCAGTTCTTC. It codes for CASSQAGTGSYNEQFF.